This record looks at one T cell receptor beta chain sequence and its context. The antigen is undetermined. The data are from a study of early T cells in non-severe SARS-CoV-2 infection. In the study overall: Sequencing of unsorted whole blood was done on bulk RNA, leaving chains unpaired. Broader study findings: Sequences matched to VDJdb favored anti-spike CD8 responses, while private and CD4 specificities were missed.

Per the germline V gene, CDR1 is SGHTA and CDR2 is FQGTGA. The CDR3 covers 14 residues. Trimming stripped 3 bases from V and 10 bases from J, with 13 bases between. Unique molecular identifier tags were affixed to discrete cDNA molecules. TCRdb analysed the 5' RACE reads with MiXCR anew, one entry per CDR3 protein. The table lists roughly 100,000 distinct CDR3 sequences, about 14% of them singletons. This chain uses TRBV7-3 with TRBJ1-6; a weak D match, TRBD1 (5 bases). The TCR comes from an adult who was a healthcare worker with PCR-confirmed SARS-CoV-2 infection or an uninfected control (not recorded which). The source material was whole blood. CDR3 region: CASSLWQGASPLHF. CDR3 sequence (DNA): TGTGCCAGCAGCTTGTGGCAGGGTGCGTCACCCCTCCACTTT. The entire variable domain, with the rest obtained from reference TRBV7-3 and TRBJ1-6, is as follows: GAGVSQTPSNKVTEKGKYVELRCDPISGHTALYWYRQSLGQGPEFLIYFQGTGAADDSGLPNDRFFAVRPEGSVSTLKIQRTERGDSAVYLCASSLWQGASPLHFGNGTRLTVT.